This entry lists 3 T cell receptor beta chains sequenced from one sample in a study of T cell changes during pregnancy in multiple sclerosis. Sequencing used immunoSEQ multiplex PCR; TCRdb keeps in-frame clones, though not all of them. In the table there are some 51,000 clones, 85% to 95% of which are singletons. Sequenced here: CD4+ T cells from peripheral blood mononuclear cells, sampled in the first trimester of pregnancy. All receptors derive from a female donor with multiple sclerosis, enrolled in a pregnancy study.

The CDR3 protein is CASRRTALGETNEKLFF. As DNA, the CDR3 is TGTGCCAGTAGAAGGACAGCCTTGGGTGAAACTAATGAAAAACTGTTTTTT. J is TRBJ1-4 and V is TRBV19; D perhaps matches TRBD1 (6 bases). V dropped 6 bases and J dropped 1 base, with 18 bases sitting between them. The CDR3 consists of 17 residues. Per the germline V gene, CDR1 is LNHDA and CDR2 is SQIVND (reference sequence).

V usage is TRBV5-1 and J usage is TRBJ1-5; D is perhaps TRBD1 (6 bases). The V end was cut by 0 bases, the J end by 5 bases, with 12 bases between. Germline V gives CDR1 SGHRS, CDR2 YFSETQ. The CDR3 covers 15 residues. The CDR3 DNA sequence: TGCGCCAGCAGCTTGGAGGTGACAGGATATCAGCCCCAGCATTTT. Amino acid sequence: CASSLEVTGYQPQHF.

The chain employs TRBV21-1 and TRBJ1-2; the table assigns TRBD1, which was not confirmed against the DNA. TRBV21-1 is shown as a pseudogene. This CDR3 has 16 amino acids. CDR3 in DNA: TGTGCCAGCAGCAGTTGTCCGGGCAGGGATTCCTATGGCTACACCTTC. Translating gives CASSSCPGRDSYGYTF.